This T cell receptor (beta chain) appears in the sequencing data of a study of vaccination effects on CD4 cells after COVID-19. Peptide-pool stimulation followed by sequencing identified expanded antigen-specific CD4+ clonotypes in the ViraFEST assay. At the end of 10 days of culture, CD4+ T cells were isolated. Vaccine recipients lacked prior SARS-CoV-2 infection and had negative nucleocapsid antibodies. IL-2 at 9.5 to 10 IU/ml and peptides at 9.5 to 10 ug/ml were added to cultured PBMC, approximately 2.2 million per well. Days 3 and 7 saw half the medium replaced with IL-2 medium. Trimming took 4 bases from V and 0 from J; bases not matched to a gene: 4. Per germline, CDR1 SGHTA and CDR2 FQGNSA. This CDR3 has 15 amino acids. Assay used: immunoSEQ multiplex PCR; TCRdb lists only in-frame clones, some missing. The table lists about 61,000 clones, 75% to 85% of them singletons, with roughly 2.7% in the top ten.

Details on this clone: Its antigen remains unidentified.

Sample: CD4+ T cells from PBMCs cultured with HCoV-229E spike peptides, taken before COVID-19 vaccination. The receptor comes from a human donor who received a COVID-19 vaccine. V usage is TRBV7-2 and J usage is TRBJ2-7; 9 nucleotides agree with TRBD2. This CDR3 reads CASSSYSGGSYEQYV. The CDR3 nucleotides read TGTGCCAGCAGCTCATATAGCGGGGGCTCCTACGAGCAGTACGTC.